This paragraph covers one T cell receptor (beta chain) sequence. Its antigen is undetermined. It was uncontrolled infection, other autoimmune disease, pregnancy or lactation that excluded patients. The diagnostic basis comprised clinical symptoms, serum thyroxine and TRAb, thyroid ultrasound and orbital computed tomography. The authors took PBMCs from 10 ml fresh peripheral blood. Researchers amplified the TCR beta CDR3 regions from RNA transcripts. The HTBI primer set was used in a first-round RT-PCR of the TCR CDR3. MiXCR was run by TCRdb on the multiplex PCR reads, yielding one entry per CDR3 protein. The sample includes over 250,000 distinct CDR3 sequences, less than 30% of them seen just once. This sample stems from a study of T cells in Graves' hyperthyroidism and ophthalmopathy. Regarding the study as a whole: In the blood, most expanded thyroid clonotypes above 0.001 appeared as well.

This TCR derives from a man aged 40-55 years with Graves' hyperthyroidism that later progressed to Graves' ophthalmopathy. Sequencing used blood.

The CDR3 reads CASGYRARETQYF. In nucleotides, the CDR3 is TGTGCCAGCGGGTACAGGGCACGAGAGACCCAGTACTTC. The rearrangement uses TRBV6-5 and TRBJ2-5; D is perhaps TRBD1 (6 bases). The CDR3 totals 13 residues. V lost 8 bases, J lost 4 bases, and 14 bases lay in between. Germline CDR1 MNHEY, CDR2 SVGAGI.